The 24 T cell receptor beta chains reported below all come from one sample, sequenced in a study of immune heterogeneity within non-small cell lung tumors. The template for each sample was roughly 610 ng of genomic DNA, which had been extracted from bulk tumor tissue. Collection of several biopsies per primary tumor, spaced far apart, took place during surgery. Curative surgery was performed on patients who had untreated, newly diagnosed non-small cell lung cancer. For the TCR beta CDR3, multiplex PCR with 32 V and 13 J primers performed the amplification. One entry per CDR3 protein, called by TCRdb with MiXCR from the multiplex PCR reads. This sample yields under 35,000 distinct CDR3 sequences, of which under 35% are seen a single time; approximately 3.9% belongs to the top ten. The sample was lung tumor tissue. The receptors stem from a man between 40 and 49 years old with non-small cell lung cancer.

This clonotype showed up just once. The rearrangement joins TRBV5-1 to TRBJ2-5; D might be TRBD1 (8 bases). Deletions cut 4 bases from V and 9 bases from J, with 22 bases between. The CDR3 is made up of 15 amino acids. Germline V lookup: CDR1 SGHRS, CDR2 YFSETQ. The CDR3 here is CASSQGASGKEAQYF. CDR3 in DNA: TGCGCCAGCAGCCAGGGGGCAAGCGGGAAGGAGGCCCAGTACTTC.

This clonotype has more than one count but fewer than ten. Sequence at one end of the junction differs from germline and may be a read error. The rearrangement uses TRBV12-3 or TRBV12-4 and TRBJ2-2; D is ambiguous. The CDR3 has 15 residues. The CDR3 reads CASNLAERTTGELFF. The CDR3, as DNA: TGTGCCAGCAATTTAGCCGAGAGGACCACCGGGGAGCTGTTTTTT.

This clonotype is medium-sized within its sample. This sequence joins TRBV10-1 and TRBJ2-1; no reliable D call. The CDR3 contains 13 residues. Germline V gives CDR1 WNHNN, CDR2 SYGVQD (reference sequence). The V end lost 3 bases, the J end lost 9 bases, and 12 bases lay between the germline ends. CDR3 sequence (DNA): TGCGCCAGCAGTGATCACCAAAGGTTTGAGCAGTTCTTC. This sequence encodes CASSDHQRFEQFF.

Note on this clonotype: A much larger clone is a single base away; this may be a read error. The rearrangement uses TRBV13 and TRBJ2-7, with TRBD1 matching over 9 bases. The trim removed 2 bases at V and 4 bases at J, leaving 3 bases unmatched. CDR3 size: 14 residues. Per germline, CDR1 PRHDT and CDR2 FYEKMQ (reference sequence). The DNA of the CDR3 is TGTGCCAGCAGCTTAAGGACAGGGGTTTACGAGCAGTACTTC. This encodes CASSLRTGVYEQYF. Looking up the rest from reference TRBV13 and TRBJ2-7 gives the full variable domain: AAGVIQSPRHLIKEKRETATLKCYPIPRHDTVYWYQQGPGQDPQFLISFYEKMQSDKGSIPDRFSAQQFSDYHSELNMSSLELGDSALYFCASSLRTGVYEQYFGPGTRLTVT.

In its sample, this clonotype was seen a few times. The genes are TRBV4-2 and TRBJ1-6; tentatively, D is TRBD1 (5 bases). Trimming stripped 4 bases from V and 0 bases from J, with 13 bases between. Germline lookup yields CDR1 LGHNA and CDR2 YNFKEQ. This CDR3 contains 17 residues. The CDR3 nucleotides are TGTGCCAGCAGCCTTGGACAAGACAGCTCCTATAATTCACCCCTCCACTTT. Its translation is CASSLGQDSSYNSPLHF.

In its sample, this clonotype is medium-sized. This chain links TRBV6-1 with TRBJ2-7; 14 bases match TRBD2. V shed 4 bases and J 3 bases; nucleotides not matched to a gene: 8. The CDR3 has 17 amino acids. Germline V gene lookup returns CDR1 MNHNS and CDR2 SASEGT. This chain's CDR3 is CASSGYSGTSGSYEQYF. For the CDR3, the DNA is TGTGCCAGCAGTGGGTATTCTGGGACTAGCGGGAGCTACGAGCAGTACTTC.

This clonotype was counted many times. DNA for the CDR3: TGCAGCGTTGGAAAAGCGGGGTCCTACGAGCAGTACTTC. Translating it yields CSVGKAGSYEQYF. The chain carries TRBV29-1 and TRBJ2-7; 7 bases align to TRBD2. Trimming removed 4 bases from V and 1 base from J; junction bases left unmatched: 4. Germline assignment: CDR1 SQVTM and CDR2 ANQGSEA. The CDR3 runs 13 residues.

This rearrangement joins TRBV29-1 to TRBJ1-2; D is perhaps TRBD1 (5 bases). Germline CDR1 reads SQVTM; CDR2 reads ANQGSEA. CDR3 length: 10 amino acids. V was clipped by 3 bases and J by 6 bases, with 5 bases between them. The CDR3 is CSVEGDGYTF. The CDR3 DNA reads TGCAGCGTTGAGGGGGATGGCTACACCTTC.

For this clonotype: A junction boundary mismatches the germline segment, possibly from a read error. The chain couples TRBV12-3 or TRBV12-4 to TRBJ2-6, with D perhaps matching TRBD2 (6 bases). This CDR3 is built from 17 residues. The CDR3: CASNIESPSGGDNVLTF. Here the CDR3 DNA reads TGTGCCAGCAATATCGAATCCCCCAGTGGAGGGGACAACGTCCTGACTTTC.

Comment on this clonotype: A much larger clonotype is one base distant, so this may be a read error. CDR3 in amino acids: CTTSDRRDYSYNEQFF. The CDR3 nucleotides are TGTACCACCAGTGATCGCCGGGACTACTCCTACAATGAGCAGTTCTTC. The rearrangement uses TRBV24-1 and TRBJ2-1; 7 bases line up with TRBD2. Per germline, CDR1 KGHDR and CDR2 SFDVKD. This CDR3 comprises 16 residues.

This clonotype came up a few times. This sequence joins TRBV19 and TRBJ2-5; TRBD1 aligns across 10 bases. The CDR3 spans 16 residues. J gave up 5 bases and V 4 bases, and 10 bases lay outside the gene matches. Germline V gene data show CDR1 as LNHDA and CDR2 as SQIVND (reference sequence). CDR3 residues: CASSTTRQGAGETQYF. The CDR3 nucleotides read TGTGCCAGTAGTACTACTAGACAGGGGGCAGGGGAGACCCAGTACTTC.

The chain employs TRBV12-3 or TRBV12-4 and TRBJ1-6; no reliable D call. This CDR3 contains 14 residues. V was cut by 6 bases and J by 7 bases, with 13 bases left in between. CDR3 loop: CASSGRAGNSPLHF. The CDR3 DNA is TGTGCCAGCAGCGGACGGGCGGGAAATTCACCCCTCCACTTT.

Ten or more counts support this clonotype. The CDR3 DNA is TGCAGTGCTAGTAGGGGGACTAGCGGGAACGAGCAGTACTTC. It specifies CSASRGTSGNEQYF. V usage is TRBV20-1 and J usage is TRBJ2-7; 13 bases align to TRBD2. The germline CDR1 and CDR2 sequences are DFQATT and SNEGSKA (reference sequence). The J segment lost 5 bases and the V segment lost 3 bases, leaving 4 bases of the junction unmatched. The CDR3 has 14 residues.

In the case of this clonotype: Being one base from a much bigger clone, this may be a read error. The V gene is TRBV7-3, the J gene TRBJ1-5; D may be TRBD1 (5 bases). Looked up from germline, CDR1 is SGHTA and CDR2 is FQGTGA. V was pared by 2 bases and J by 5 bases, with 7 bases between. The CDR3 has 13 residues. As DNA, the CDR3 is TGTGCCAGCAGCTTACGGGGGGATCAGCCCCAGCATTTT. This sequence encodes CASSLRGDQPQHF. The entire variable domain, with the rest obtained from reference TRBV7-3 and TRBJ1-5, is as follows: GAGVSQTPSNKVTEKGKYVELRCDPISGHTALYWYRQSLGQGPEFLIYFQGTGAADDSGLPNDRFFAVRPEGSVSTLKIQRTERGDSAVYLCASSLRGDQPQHFGDGTRLSIL.

This clonotype came up a few times. The chain joins TRBV3-1 to TRBJ1-2; TRBD1 aligns across 8 bases. This CDR3 spans 15 amino acids. Germline V CDR1 and CDR2: LGHDT, YNNKEL (reference sequence). The V segment lost 2 bases and the J segment 8 bases; nucleotides outside the gene matches: 10. CDR3 DNA: TGTGCCAGCAGCCAATATACGGACAGGGAAGGGGGCTACACCTTC. Translation: CASSQYTDREGGYTF.

The table lists this clonotype with a count of one. The junction differs from germline at one of its ends, possibly a read error. The CDR3 nucleotides are TGTGCCAGCAGCGTGGGACCGACTACTTACAATGAGCGGTTCTTC. Residues: CASSVGPTTYNERFF. The chain recombines TRBV5-8 with TRBJ2-1; perhaps D is TRBD1 or TRBD2 (5 bases each). The germline gives CDR1 SGHTS, CDR2 YDEGEE. The CDR3 runs 15 residues.

Note on this clonotype: The CDR3 end shows no conserved phenylalanine or tryptophan, and so a read error is likely. The chain employs TRBV9 and TRBJ2-7; D call uncertain. Trimming cost V 4 bases and J 3 bases, with 8 bases left between them. CDR1 is SGDLS and CDR2 is YYNGEE in the germline V gene. This CDR3 is 12 amino acids long. The CDR3 sequence is CASSQGFYEQYI. CDR3 in DNA: TGTGCCAGCAGCCAAGGTTTCTACGAGCAGTACATC.

This clonotype was counted many times. The rearrangement joins TRBV6-1 to TRBJ1-5; tentative D call: TRBD1 (5 bases). Trimming took 6 bases from V and 0 from J, leaving 15 bases between them. CDR3 length equals 16 residues. Looked up from germline, CDR1 is MNHNS and CDR2 is SASEGT. Here the CDR3 reads CASREPLGVSNQPQHF. CDR3 bases: TGTGCCAGCAGAGAACCCCTAGGGGTTAGCAATCAGCCCCAGCATTTT.

This clonotype was seen many times. The chain has TRBV19 and TRBJ1-5, with a tentative D call TRBD1 (5 bases). V was shortened by 10 bases and J by 7 bases, with 23 bases between the two germline ends. The CDR3 runs to 15 residues. Germline V lookup: CDR1 LNHDA, CDR2 SQIVND (reference sequence). CDR3 sequence reads: CAIKKDRDSKQPQHF. The CDR3 region has the DNA TGTGCCATCAAGAAAGACCGGGACTCAAAACAGCCCCAGCATTTT.

This clonotype was found a few times. This rearrangement joins TRBV2 to TRBJ2-1; D possibly corresponds to TRBD1 (6 bases). V lost 5 bases, J lost 9 bases, and 14 bases lay in between. The CDR3 extends over 13 amino acids. Germline loops: CDR1 SNHLY, CDR2 FYNNEI. The CDR3 bases are TGTGCCAGCAGTATTCTCCTCAGGGGTGAGCAGTTCTTC. Translated, it gives CASSILLRGEQFF.

In its sample, this clonotype was seen a few times. The chain links TRBV5-1 to TRBJ1-3, with 11 nucleotides matching TRBD1. The CDR3 length is 15 residues. Trimming took 5 bases from V and 2 from J; bases not matched to a gene: 3. Germline V CDR1 and CDR2: SGHRS, YFSETQ. The CDR3 DNA is TGCGCCAGCAGACCGGGACAGGGGGCTGGAAACACCATATATTTT. It translates to CASRPGQGAGNTIYF.

This clonotype came up many times. This sequence joins TRBV5-1 and TRBJ1-2; 8 nucleotides align to TRBD1. V trimming: 3 bases; J trimming: 4 bases; junction bases outside the gene matches: 8. In germline, CDR1 is SGHRS, CDR2 YFSETQ. CDR3 length equals 15 residues. The CDR3 here is CASSSTGTGLYGYTF. In DNA, the CDR3 is TGCGCCAGCAGCTCGACCGGGACAGGTCTCTATGGCTACACCTTC.

Notes on this clonotype: A much larger clone differs from this one at a single base, so this may be a read error. The chain has TRBV28 and TRBJ1-2; D unclear. Looked up from germline, CDR1 is MDHEN and CDR2 is SYDVKM. The CDR3 runs 15 residues. The CDR3 coding sequence is TGTGCCTGCAGTTTATGGGTCTCGAGCCAAGGGGGCTACACCTTC. As protein: CACSLWVSSQGGYTF.

With respect to this clonotype: Possible read error: a much larger clone is one base away. V usage is TRBV7-9 and J usage is TRBJ1-2; the match to TRBD1 covers 7 bases. This CDR3 region has 14 residues. In germline, CDR1 is SEHNR, CDR2 FQNEAQ (reference sequence). The CDR3 loop reads CASSLAGQNYGYIF. The CDR3 DNA reads as TGTGCCAGCAGCTTAGCGGGACAGAACTATGGCTACATCTTC.